The 24 T cell receptor beta chains reported below all come from one sample, sequenced in a study of blood T cell repertoires in COVID-19. Sequenced by immunoSEQ multiplex PCR; TCRdb stores in-frame clones only, minus some. The sample records roughly 70,000 clones, 65% to 85% being singletons. The sequencing input was peripheral blood. These receptors came from a woman of 80 years or more with active or convalescent COVID-19.

The J gene is TRBJ1-2, the V gene TRBV28; TRBD1 is a possible D gene (6 bases). Germline lookup yields CDR1 MDHEN and CDR2 SYDVKM. Trimming stripped 6 bases from V and 4 bases from J, with 9 bases between. The CDR3 covers 12 residues. The DNA for the CDR3 is TGTGCCAGCAGCCGGGACACCTATGGCTACACCTTC. Amino acids: CASSRDTYGYTF.

This chain connects TRBV5-6 to TRBJ1-2; tentatively, D is TRBD1 (6 bases). Germline assignment: CDR1 SGHDT and CDR2 YYEEEE. Trimming removed 0 bases from V and 2 bases from J, with 11 bases in between. This CDR3 has 15 residues. CDR3 bases: TGTGCCAGCAGCTTGGTAGCAGGGACAAACTATGGCTACACCTTC. Amino acid sequence: CASSLVAGTNYGYTF.

This chain uses TRBV5-1 with TRBJ2-3; TRBD2 is a possible D gene (6 bases). Trimming pared 4 bases from V and 2 bases from J, leaving 17 bases between. CDR3 length equals 16 residues. Looked up from germline, CDR1 is SGHRS and CDR2 is YFSETQ. CDR3 bases: TGCGCCAGCAGCCCGTCCGCGGGGTATAACACAGATACGCAGTATTTT. It is translated as CASSPSAGYNTDTQYF.

The chain combines TRBV4-3 with TRBJ1-1, with D perhaps matching TRBD1 (6 bases). Trimming shortened V by 0 bases and J by 1 base, and 15 bases separated the two germline ends. The CDR3 is 17 residues long. Germline CDR1 reads LGHNA; CDR2 reads YSLEER. Written as DNA, the CDR3 is TGCGCCAGCAGCCAAGAAGAGTTTGGGACAAAGAACACTGAAGCTTTCTTT. This translates into CASSQEEFGTKNTEAFF.

The chain is built from TRBV9 and TRBJ2-3; 10 nucleotides match TRBD2. V gave up 4 bases and J gave up 3 bases; unmatched junction bases: 8. The CDR3 is 16 residues long. Germline assignment: CDR1 SGDLS and CDR2 YYNGEE. The chain's CDR3 is CASSSSASGGTDTQYF. CDR3 sequence (DNA): TGTGCCAGCAGCTCCTCGGCTAGCGGGGGAACAGATACGCAGTATTTT.

J is TRBJ2-1 and V is TRBV7-3, with 10 bases lining up with TRBD2. Trimming at V came to 5 bases and at J to 14 bases, leaving 9 bases not matched to a gene. The CDR3 runs to 13 residues. From germline, CDR1 is SGHTA and CDR2 FQGTGA. The CDR3 loop is CASSPSPGLAKFF. As DNA, the CDR3 is TGTGCCAGCAGCCCAAGTCCGGGACTAGCGAAGTTCTTC.

This chain links TRBV2 with TRBJ1-4; 9 bases map to TRBD1. Germline values: CDR1 SNHLY, CDR2 FYNNEI. Trimming took 7 bases from V and 7 from J; bases not matched to a gene: 10. The CDR3 is 15 residues long. The CDR3 DNA follows: TGTGCCAGCAACTCCTACAGGGGGCAAGGTGAAAAACTGTTTTTT. Translated, it gives CASNSYRGQGEKLFF.

The chain combines TRBV9 with TRBJ2-5; 12 bases are shared with TRBD2. Unmatched junction bases numbered 4, after V lost 2 bases and J lost 5 bases. The CDR3 is 15 residues long. Germline V gene lookup returns CDR1 SGDLS and CDR2 YYNGEE. Written as DNA, the CDR3 is TGTGCCAGCAGCGTGGGACTAGCGGGTTTTGAGACCCAGTACTTC. Translating it yields CASSVGLAGFETQYF.

The chain recombines TRBV29-1 with TRBJ1-2; no reliable D call. The CDR3 runs to 11 residues. Germline loops: CDR1 SQVTM, CDR2 ANQGSEA. The V gene lost 8 bases and the J gene lost 8 bases, with 15 bases spanning the gap. The CDR3 DNA reads TGCAGCCCCCAAGGCCCCGGGGGCTACACCTTC. Translated, it gives CSPQGPGGYTF.

The chain joins TRBV30 to TRBJ1-2, with 8 bases fitting TRBD1. This CDR3 contains 14 residues. CDR1 and CDR2 (germline): GTSNPN, SVGIG (reference sequence). V trimming: 0 bases; J trimming: 3 bases; junction bases outside the gene matches: 3. The CDR3 bases are TGTGCCTGGAGTGTACCGGGACAGGACTATGGCTACACCTTC. It specifies CAWSVPGQDYGYTF.

The chain is built from TRBV7-2 and TRBJ2-3, with TRBD2 as a possible D gene (6 bases). Looked up from germline, CDR1 is SGHTA and CDR2 is FQGNSA. V lost 7 bases to trimming and J lost 3 bases, with 14 bases between them. The CDR3 is made up of 14 amino acids. CDR3 region: CASNRGGVTDTQYF. In nucleotides, the CDR3 is TGTGCCAGCAACCGGGGCGGGGTTACAGATACGCAGTATTTT.

The rearrangement joins TRBV5-1 to TRBJ1-1; TRBD1 matches at 11 bases. Per germline, CDR1 SGHRS and CDR2 YFSETQ. This CDR3 is 16 amino acids long. Unmatched junction bases numbered 10, after V lost 4 bases and J lost 5 bases. As DNA, the CDR3 is TGCGCCAGCAGCCTCACCGGGACAGGGGGGTATACTGAAGCTTTCTTT. The encoded protein is CASSLTGTGGYTEAFF. Complete variable domain (other parts from reference TRBV5-1 and TRBJ1-1): KAGVTQTPRYLIKTRGQQVTLSCSPISGHRSVSWYQQTPGQGLQFLFEYFSETQRNKGNFPGRFSGRQFSNSRSEMNVSTLELGDSALYLCASSLTGTGGYTEAFFGQGTRLTVV.

This clone was detected a few times. The chain couples TRBV5-8 to TRBJ1-2; perhaps TRBD1 as D (6 bases). With 2 bases removed from V and 4 bases from J, the gap between germline ends came to 15 bases. Germline lookup yields CDR1 SGHTS and CDR2 YDEGEE. The CDR3 length is 15 residues. The CDR3 nucleotides are TGTGCCAGCAGCTTCGGACAGACCCAGGTCTATGGCTACACCTTC. This translates into CASSFGQTQVYGYTF.

The rearrangement uses TRBV18 and TRBJ2-7; 7 bases align to TRBD1. The V segment lost 4 bases and the J segment 6 bases; nucleotides outside the gene matches: 15. The CDR3 spans 16 residues. CDR1 is KGHSH, CDR2 LQKENI, per germline. In DNA form, the CDR3 reads TGTGCCAGCTCACATAAAAATACAGGGGTTACCTCCGAGCAGTACTTC. Protein: CASSHKNTGVTSEQYF. The whole variable domain, filled in from reference TRBV18 and TRBJ2-7, reads NAGVMQNPRHLVRRRGQEARLRCSPMKGHSHVYWYRQLPEEGLKFMVYLQKENIIDESGMPKERFSAEFPKEGPSILRIQQVVRGDSAAYFCASSHKNTGVTSEQYFGPGTRLTVT.

This chain joins TRBV10-2 and TRBJ1-2, with 10 bases that match TRBD1. The CDR3 is 14 amino acids. Germline V CDR1 and CDR2: WSHSY, SAAADI. The trim removed 3 bases at V and 4 bases at J, leaving 2 bases unmatched. Here the CDR3 reads CASSEGQGVYGYTF. DNA of the CDR3: TGCGCCAGCAGTGAAGGACAGGGGGTCTATGGCTACACCTTC.

This clone has a handful of counts. The chain links TRBV5-1 to TRBJ2-7; 8 bases agree with TRBD2. J was trimmed by 5 bases and V by 4 bases; bases with no gene match: 17. This CDR3 contains 17 residues. The germline V gene encodes CDR1 SGHRS and CDR2 YFSETQ. The CDR3: CASSTLPATSVFHEQYF. The DNA of the CDR3 is TGCGCCAGCAGCACCCTCCCCGCGACTAGCGTATTCCACGAGCAGTACTTC.

The CDR3 spells CASSLDRLTTNEKLFF. As DNA, the CDR3 is TGTGCCAGCAGTTTGGACAGACTAACAACTAATGAAAAACTGTTTTTT. The rearrangement links TRBV28 to TRBJ1-4, with D possibly being TRBD1 (6 bases). V dropped 3 bases and J dropped 0 bases, with 11 bases sitting between them. CDR3 length: 16 residues. CDR1 is MDHEN and CDR2 is SYDVKM in the germline V gene.

In its sample, this clone was seen a few times. The chain has TRBV7-2 and TRBJ1-1, with D maybe TRBD1 (5 bases). CDR1 and CDR2 from the germline V gene are SGHTA and FQGNSA. The V and J ends lost 7 bases and 1 base respectively, with 10 bases between them. The CDR3 loop spans 13 amino acids. CDR3 amino acids: CASMGQWNTEAFF. In DNA, the CDR3 is TGTGCCAGCATGGGGCAGTGGAACACTGAAGCTTTCTTT.

The count of this clone is one. The chain uses TRBV9 and TRBJ2-1; D gene uncertain. The CDR3 runs to 13 residues. V was trimmed by 3 bases and J by 2 bases, leaving 6 bases between them. Germline V gene data show CDR1 as SGDLS and CDR2 as YYNGEE. For the CDR3, the DNA is TGTGCCAGCAGCGAGACTCCCTACAATGAGCAGTTCTTC. This encodes CASSETPYNEQFF.

This chain uses TRBV19 with TRBJ2-1; 9 bases line up with TRBD1. Germline CDR1 and CDR2: LNHDA and SQIVND (reference sequence). The length of the CDR3 is 16 residues. The ends lost 3 bases at V and 5 bases at J; junction bases unmatched: 8. CDR3 DNA sequence: TGTGCCAGTAGTATCTTAAGGGGACAGGGCAACAATGAGCAGTTCTTC. It specifies CASSILRGQGNNEQFF.

V is TRBV29-1 and J is TRBJ2-1, with a tentative D call TRBD2 (5 bases). V was pared by 8 bases and J by 2 bases, with 13 bases between. The CDR3 is 13 residues long. Germline CDR1 SQVTM, CDR2 ANQGSEA. CDR3 sequence reads: CSHVSGTYNEQFF. In nucleotides, the CDR3 is TGCAGCCACGTCTCGGGAACCTACAATGAGCAGTTCTTC.

The rearrangement links TRBV9 to TRBJ1-2; D perhaps matches TRBD1 (6 bases). Deletions cut 3 bases from V and 5 bases from J, with 8 bases between. The CDR3 extends over 12 amino acids. Germline assignment: CDR1 SGDLS and CDR2 YYNGEE. In DNA, the CDR3 is TGTGCCAGCAGCGGGGACACGTATGGCTACACCTTC. Its translation: CASSGDTYGYTF.

About this clone itself: This same CDR3 is encoded by further DNA sequences in the sample. The chain combines TRBV11-3 with TRBJ1-1; tentatively, D is TRBD1 (5 bases). V gave up 3 bases and J gave up 0 bases, with 5 bases separating them. Per germline, CDR1 SGHNT and CDR2 YENEEA. This CDR3 spans 13 amino acids. The CDR3 is CASSLTVNTEAFF. For the CDR3, the DNA is TGTGCCAGCAGCTTGACAGTGAACACTGAAGCTTTCTTT. The whole variable domain, filled in from reference TRBV11-3 and TRBJ1-1, reads EAGVVQSPRYKIIEKKQPVAFWCNPISGHNTLYWYLQNLGQGPELLIRYENEEAVDDSQLPKDRFSAERLKGVDSTLKIQPAELGDSAVYLCASSLTVNTEAFFGQGTRLTVV.

This chain's CDR3 is CASSFLEETQYF. The CDR3 region has the DNA TGTGCCAGCAGCTTCCTCGAAGAGACCCAGTACTTC. This chain connects TRBV11-3 to TRBJ2-5; D uncertain. This CDR3 has 12 amino acids. Germline V gene data show CDR1 as SGHNT and CDR2 as YENEEA. V lost 3 bases and J 3 bases, leaving 5 bases between the germline ends.